This T cell receptor (beta chain) was identified in a study of blood T cells in healthy people across ages. Regarding the study as a whole: Donors of long life had a larger count of naive CD4+ cells and greater diversity than aged donors.

Trimming left V 3 bases short and J 10 bases short, with 12 bases between. The CDR3 totals 11 residues. CDR1 SQVTM and CDR2 ANQGSEA come from the germline V gene. As regards this clonotype: As yet, its antigen is unknown.

A J-beta primer mix and a sample-barcoded 5' primer were used in a second PCR of roughly 6 to 12 cycles. MiXCR, run by TCRdb on the 5' RACE reads, gives a single entry per CDR3 protein. Found here are about 1.8 million distinct CDR3 sequences, 40% to 55% of them singletons; the top ten hold approximately 2%. Per-sample yields of isolated PBMCs were at least 6.5 million. V and J are TRBV29-1 and TRBJ1-1, with a weak D call TRBD1 (5 bases). Sequencing was done on a sample of blood. This clonotype originated in a woman aged 40 to 55 in good health. The chain's CDR3 is CSVEGPSAAFF. The CDR3 nucleotides read TGCAGCGTTGAGGGGCCGTCTGCAGCTTTCTTT.